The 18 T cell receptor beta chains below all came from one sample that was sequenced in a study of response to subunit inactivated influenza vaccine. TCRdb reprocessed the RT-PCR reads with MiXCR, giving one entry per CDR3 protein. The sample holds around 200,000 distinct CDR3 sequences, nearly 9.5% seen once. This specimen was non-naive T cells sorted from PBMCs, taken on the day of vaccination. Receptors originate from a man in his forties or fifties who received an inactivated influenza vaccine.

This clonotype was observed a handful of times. CDR3: CASSQEYSASYNEQFF. For the CDR3, the DNA is TGCGCCAGCAGCCAAGAGTATAGCGCCTCCTACAATGAGCAGTTCTTC. The gene calls are TRBV4-3 and TRBJ2-1, with a tentative D call TRBD2 (5 bases). Germline CDR1 and CDR2: LGHNA and YSLEER. The V and J ends lost 0 bases and 0 bases respectively, with 9 bases between them. CDR3 length: 16 residues.

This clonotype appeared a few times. The CDR3 region has the DNA TGCAGTGCCCATCGACAGGGAACCTACGAGCAGTACTTC. Translated, it gives CSAHRQGTYEQYF. This chain joins TRBV20-1 and TRBJ2-7, with 7 nucleotides matching TRBD1. The V and J ends lost 6 bases and 2 bases, in that order; junction bases with no gene match: 7. In germline, CDR1 is DFQATT, CDR2 SNEGSKA (reference sequence). There are 13 residues in the CDR3.

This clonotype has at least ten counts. CDR3 sequence reads: CASSVDGNSYYEQYF. CDR3 in DNA: TGTGCCAGCAGCGTAGACGGGAACTCCTACTACGAGCAGTACTTC. V usage is TRBV9 and J usage is TRBJ2-7; D might be TRBD2 (5 bases). Germline V gives CDR1 SGDLS, CDR2 YYNGEE. This CDR3 spans 15 amino acids. Trimming took off 0 bases at V and 3 bases at J, with 13 bases between the two ends. Combining the CDR3 with reference TRBV9 and TRBJ2-7 gives the whole variable domain DSGVTQTPKHLITATGQRVTLRCSPRSGDLSVYWYQQSLDQGLQFLIQYYNGEERAKGNILERFSAQQFPDLHSELNLSSLELGDSALYFCASSVDGNSYYEQYFGPGTRLTVT.

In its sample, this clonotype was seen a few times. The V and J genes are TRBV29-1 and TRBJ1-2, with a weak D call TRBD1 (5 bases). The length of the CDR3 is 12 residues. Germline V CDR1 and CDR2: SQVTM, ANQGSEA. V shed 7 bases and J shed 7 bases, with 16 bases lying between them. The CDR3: CSADPPRAGYTF. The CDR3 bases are TGCAGCGCCGATCCGCCCAGGGCTGGCTACACCTTC.

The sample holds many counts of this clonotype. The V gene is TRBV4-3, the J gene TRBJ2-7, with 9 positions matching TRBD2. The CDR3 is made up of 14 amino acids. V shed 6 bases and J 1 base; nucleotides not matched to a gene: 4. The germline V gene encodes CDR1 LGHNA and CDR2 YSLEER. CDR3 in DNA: TGCGCCAGCAGTCTAGCGGGGCCATCCTACGAGCAGTACTTC. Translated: CASSLAGPSYEQYF.

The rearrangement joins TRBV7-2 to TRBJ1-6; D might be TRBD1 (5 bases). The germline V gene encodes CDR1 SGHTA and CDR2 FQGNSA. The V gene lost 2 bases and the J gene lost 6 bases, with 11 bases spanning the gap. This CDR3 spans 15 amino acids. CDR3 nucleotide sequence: TGTGCCAGCAGCTTATTCGGGCAGGGTAATTCACCCCTCCACTTT. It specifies CASSLFGQGNSPLHF. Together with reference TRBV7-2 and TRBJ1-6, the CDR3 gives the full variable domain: GAGVSQSPSNKVTEKGKDVELRCDPISGHTALYWYRQSLGQGLEFLIYFQGNSAPDKSGLPSDRFSAERTGGSVSTLTIQRTQQEDSAVYLCASSLFGQGNSPLHFGNGTRLTVT.

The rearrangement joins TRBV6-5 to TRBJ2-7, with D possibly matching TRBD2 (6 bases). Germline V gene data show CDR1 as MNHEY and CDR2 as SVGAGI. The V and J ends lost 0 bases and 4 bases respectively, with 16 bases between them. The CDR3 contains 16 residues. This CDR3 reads CASSYSMRAAGYEQYF. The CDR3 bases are TGTGCCAGCAGTTACTCGATGAGGGCGGCGGGGTACGAGCAGTACTTC.

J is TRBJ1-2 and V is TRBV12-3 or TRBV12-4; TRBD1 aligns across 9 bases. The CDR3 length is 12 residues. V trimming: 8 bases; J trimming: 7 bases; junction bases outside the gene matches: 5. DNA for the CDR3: TGTGCCAGCCTCACAGGGGGCCGTGGCTACACCTTC. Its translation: CASLTGGRGYTF.

Here the CDR3 DNA reads TGTGCCAGCATGATCGACCTAGGAGGGAACATTCAGTACTTC. Its protein is CASMIDLGGNIQYF. The chain has TRBV2 and TRBJ2-4; TRBD2 might be the D (6 bases). The CDR3 is 14 amino acids. CDR1 is SNHLY, CDR2 FYNNEI, per germline. V was pared by 7 bases and J by 7 bases, with 17 bases between.

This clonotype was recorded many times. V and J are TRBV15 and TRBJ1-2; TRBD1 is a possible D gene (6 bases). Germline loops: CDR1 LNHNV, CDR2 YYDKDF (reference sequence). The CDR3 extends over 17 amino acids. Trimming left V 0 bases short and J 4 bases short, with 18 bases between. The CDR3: CATSRDLWGAESYGYTF. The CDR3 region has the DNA TGTGCCACCAGCAGAGATCTATGGGGGGCGGAAAGCTATGGCTACACCTTC.

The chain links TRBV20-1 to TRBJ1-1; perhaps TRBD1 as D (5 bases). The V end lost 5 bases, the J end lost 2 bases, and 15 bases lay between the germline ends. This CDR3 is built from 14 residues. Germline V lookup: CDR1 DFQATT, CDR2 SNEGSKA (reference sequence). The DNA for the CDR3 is TGCAGTGCTGCCTGGATTGGGGCTAACACTGAAGCTTTCTTT. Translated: CSAAWIGANTEAFF.

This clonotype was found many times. DNA of the CDR3: TGCGCCAGCAGCTTGGGACAGGGTCACTATGGCTACACCTTC. This codes for CASSLGQGHYGYTF. J is TRBJ1-2 and V is TRBV5-1; 7 nucleotides agree with TRBD1. V lost 0 bases, J lost 3 bases, and 2 bases stayed unmatched. This CDR3 is built from 14 residues. Germline V gene lookup returns CDR1 SGHRS and CDR2 YFSETQ.

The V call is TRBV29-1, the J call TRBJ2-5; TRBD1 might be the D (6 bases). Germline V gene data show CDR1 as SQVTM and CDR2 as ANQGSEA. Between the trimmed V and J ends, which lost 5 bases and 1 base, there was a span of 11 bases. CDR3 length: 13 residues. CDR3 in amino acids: CSVTGPPQETQYF. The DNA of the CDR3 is TGCAGCGTTACAGGGCCTCCCCAAGAGACCCAGTACTTC.

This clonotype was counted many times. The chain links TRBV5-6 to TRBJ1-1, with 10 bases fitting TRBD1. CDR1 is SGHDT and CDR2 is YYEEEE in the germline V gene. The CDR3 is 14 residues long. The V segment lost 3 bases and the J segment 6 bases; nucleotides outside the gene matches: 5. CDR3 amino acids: CASSYRDRGPEAFF. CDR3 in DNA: TGTGCCAGCAGCTACCGGGACAGGGGTCCTGAAGCTTTCTTT.

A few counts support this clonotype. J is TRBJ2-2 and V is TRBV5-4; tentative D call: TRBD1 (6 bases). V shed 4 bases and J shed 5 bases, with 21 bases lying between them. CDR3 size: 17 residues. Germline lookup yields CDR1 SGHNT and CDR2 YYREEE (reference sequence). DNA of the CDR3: TGTGCCAGCAGCAAAGGGGGTCCGGGCTGGGCGACCGGGGAGCTGTTTTTT. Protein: CASSKGGPGWATGELFF.

The CDR3, as DNA: TGTGCCAGCAGTGGGGGACTCATCCTGTCCTACAATGAGCAGTTCTTC. Its translation is CASSGGLILSYNEQFF. This chain connects TRBV6-1 to TRBJ2-1, with D perhaps TRBD2 (6 bases). Trimming cost V 4 bases and J 1 base, with 14 bases left between them. Germline CDR1 is MNHNS and CDR2 is SASEGT. The CDR3 extends over 16 amino acids.

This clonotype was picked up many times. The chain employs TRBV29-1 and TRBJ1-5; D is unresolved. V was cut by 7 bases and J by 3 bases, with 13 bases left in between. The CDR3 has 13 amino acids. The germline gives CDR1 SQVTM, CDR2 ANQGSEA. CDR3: CSAATEFNQPQHF. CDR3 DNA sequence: TGCAGCGCTGCGACGGAATTCAATCAGCCCCAGCATTTT.

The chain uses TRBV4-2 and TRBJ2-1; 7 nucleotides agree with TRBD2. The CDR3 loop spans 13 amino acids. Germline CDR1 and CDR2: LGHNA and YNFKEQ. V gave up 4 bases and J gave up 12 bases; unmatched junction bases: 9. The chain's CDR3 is CASSPESGIRQFF. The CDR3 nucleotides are TGTGCCAGCAGCCCCGAGAGCGGGATAAGGCAGTTCTTC.